The present T cell receptor beta chain was sequenced within a study of tumor-infiltrating lymphocytes in localized non-small cell lung cancer. Study-wide results and caveats: Higher tumor T cell infiltration than in uninvolved lung was supported by TCRbeta sequencing.

Germline CDR1 and CDR2: SGHDN and FVKESK. CDR3 length equals 17 residues. V was pared by 0 bases and J by 8 bases, with 20 bases between. Details on this clone: As yet, its antigen is unknown.

Libraries were prepared by immunoSEQ multiplex PCR; TCRdb keeps only in-frame clonotypes and omits some of them. Here the sample spans about 14,000 clones, 65% to 75% being singletons. The chain employs TRBV14 and TRBJ2-1; either TRBD1 or TRBD2 may fit D (6 bases each). The sample taken for sequencing was uninvolved lung tissue not adjacent to the tumor. The sequence was collected from a human donor with non-small cell lung cancer. CDR3 sequence reads: CASSQDRRGGPGYEQFF. DNA for the CDR3: TGTGCCAGCAGCCAAGATCGAAGAGGGGGGCCGGGGTATGAGCAGTTCTTC.